The T cell receptor (beta chain) described here comes from a study of cytomegalovirus exposure and HLA in healthy donors. Findings and limits, study-wide: Accurate prediction of HLA-A and HLA-B alleles (for most subjects) was reportedly achieved from TCR beta sequences. A later analysis reportedly identified an Asian-associated ancestry cluster as carrying fewer N-insertions than the roughly 720-donor mean. Previously analyzed data showed that most TCR beta V segments were productive at a frequency of about 87% or about 30%. TCR association rates varied by HLA locus in a later analysis, with DRB1 highest and HLA-C lowest.

The V gene's germline CDR1 is SGDLS and CDR2 YYNGEE. With V trimmed by 3 bases and J by 4 bases, 10 bases remained unmatched. This CDR3 comprises 16 residues. PCR used 60 Vbeta primers and 13 Jbeta primers. The data were produced by immunoSEQ multiplex PCR, yet TCRdb's version contains in-frame clones alone and is incomplete. The repertoire holds about 110,000 clones, about 76% seen once, with around 5% in the top ten. A remark on this clone: The antigen is not known.

This clonotype was obtained from a man younger than 45 in good health and CMV-seropositive. The chain recombines TRBV9 with TRBJ1-2; 9 nucleotides line up with TRBD1. Sample: PBMCs. The CDR3 region is CASSAQPGQGGYGYTF. For the CDR3, the DNA is TGTGCCAGCAGCGCCCAGCCGGGACAGGGAGGCTATGGCTACACCTTC. The whole variable domain, remainder taken from reference TRBV9 and TRBJ1-2, is DSGVTQTPKHLITATGQRVTLRCSPRSGDLSVYWYQQSLDQGLQFLIQYYNGEERAKGNILERFSAQQFPDLHSELNLSSLELGDSALYFCASSAQPGQGGYGYTFGSGTRLTVV.